This T cell receptor beta chain was identified during a study of blood T cell repertoires in COVID-19 (dated by TCRdb to 2019 to 2021). Regarding the study in general: Collaborator samples came from the United States, Italy and Spain and covered acute and convalescent phases of COVID-19. A freely available public database, intended as a resource for researchers studying the immune response to SARS-CoV-2, is where the repertoires were released. The samples were drawn from the first 160 participants of the ongoing ImmuneRACE study and from some 1,300 subjects provided by 6 global collaborators. The material from the prospective study consisted of cDNA or gDNA derived from T cells, B-cell-depleted T cells, or PBMCs. HLA class I and class II types, where available, came from metadata supplied by the sample provider rather than from assay-based typing. Nearly every sample came with metadata listing a de-identified subject ID, COVID-19 status, age in years and sex. The dataset comprised deeply sampled blood TCRbeta repertoires from subjects exposed to, actively infected with, or recovered from COVID-19.

Concerning this clone: The antigen this receptor binds is unknown. No base qualities exist here, and no much larger clone lies one base off it.

The immunoSEQ Assay, a bias-controlled multiplex PCR, was used to amplify TCRbeta CDR3 regions from genomic DNA. The study's own analysis went as follows. Within the assay, amplification of reference gene primers was used to estimate how many nucleated cells each sample contained. To quantify the absolute abundance of each unique TCRbeta CDR3 rearrangement, sequence reads were collapsed and filtered. For each sample, productive Simpson clonality was calculated as the square root of Simpson's diversity index over productive rearrangements. TCRdb retrieved this table from immuneACCESS and kept in-frame rearrangements only. Not all clones are present; in checked studies, unresolved V genes account for under half, and no reason is known for the remainder. D and trimming come from the DNA, and the V and J calls and clone size come from that table. The sample includes roughly 55,000 clones, with 78% observed a single time. The ten largest account for approximately 15% of the sample.

Broader findings and caveats from the paper: The amount of clinical and demographic metadata varied by source and participant and was provided uncurated.

Sequences SGHDN (CDR1) and FVKESK (CDR2) are obtained from the germline V gene. Including the terminal cysteine and phenylalanine, the CDR3 comprises 13 residues. The DNA shown is the 39-base CDR3, in frame from base 1. The trim is 0 bases for V and 4 bases for J, with a gap of 7 bases between the germline ends. Collaborating institutions collected whole blood in K2EDTA tubes following their own protocols. For TCRbeta analysis, collaborator samples were shipped as frozen whole blood, as isolated PBMCs, or as DNA extracted from either sample type. The TCR comes from a human donor with active or convalescent COVID-19. The donor label of this sample is uncertain. The rearranged segments are TRBV14 and TRBJ2-7, with no reliable assignment of the D segment. Sample: peripheral blood. The DNA is TGTGCCAGCAGCCAAGATCCCCGTTACGAGCAGTACTTC. It is translated as CASSQDPRYEQYF.